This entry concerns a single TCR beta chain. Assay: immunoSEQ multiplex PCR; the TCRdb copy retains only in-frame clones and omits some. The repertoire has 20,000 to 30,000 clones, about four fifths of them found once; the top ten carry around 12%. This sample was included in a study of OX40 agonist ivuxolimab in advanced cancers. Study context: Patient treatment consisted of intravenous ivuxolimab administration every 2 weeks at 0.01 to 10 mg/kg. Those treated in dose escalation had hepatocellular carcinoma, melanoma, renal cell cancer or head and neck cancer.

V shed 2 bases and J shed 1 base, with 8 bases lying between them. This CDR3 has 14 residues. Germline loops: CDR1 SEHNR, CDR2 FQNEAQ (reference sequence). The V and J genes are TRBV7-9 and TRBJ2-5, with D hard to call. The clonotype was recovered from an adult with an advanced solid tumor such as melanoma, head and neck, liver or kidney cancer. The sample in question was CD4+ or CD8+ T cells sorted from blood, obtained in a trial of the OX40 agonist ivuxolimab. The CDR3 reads CASSLRLGQETQYF. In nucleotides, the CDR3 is TGTGCCAGCAGCTTACGGCTAGGCCAAGAGACCCAGTACTTC. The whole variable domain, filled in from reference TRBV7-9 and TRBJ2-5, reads DTGVSQNPRHKITKRGQNVTFRCDPISEHNRLYWYRQTLGQGPEFLTYFQNEAQLEKSRLLSDRFSAERPKGSFSTLEIQRTEQGDSAMYLCASSLRLGQETQYFGPGTRLLVL.